This TCR beta chain is from a study of beta chain features in type 1 diabetes. Study-wide findings and caveats: More deletions and fewer insertions at VDJ junctions were seen in type 1 diabetes patients. Across patients, naive, central memory and Treg TCRB repertoires exhibited apparently greater similarity than was observed across healthy donors. Type 1 diabetes patients showed a moderate but significant shortening of TCRB CDR3s in all four CD4+ subsets.

The entirety of the isolated RNA underwent reverse transcription, so expressed TCRB transcripts were sequenced. Assay used: immunoSEQ multiplex PCR; TCRdb lists only in-frame clones, some missing. The sample includes hundreds of thousands of clones, about 14% of them seen just once. CDR3 length equals 18 residues. Germline CDR1 reads SGDLS; CDR2 reads YYNGEE. The V and J ends lost 3 bases and 0 bases, in that order; junction bases with no gene match: 6. Turning to this clone: Its antigen is unidentified.

Via the markers CD45RO/CCR7/CD25/CD127/CD95/CD27, stem cell-like memory, regulatory, central memory and naive CD4+ cells were sorted. This clonotype was obtained from a man younger than 35 with type 1 diabetes. V is TRBV9 and J is TRBJ2-2; TRBD2 matches at 12 bases. Material for sequencing was naive CD4+ T cells from blood. CDR3 in DNA: TGTGCCAGCAGCGCCCGACTAGCGGGGGCTTCGAACACCGGGGAGCTGTTTTTT. It is translated as CASSARLAGASNTGELFF.